What follows describes a single TCR beta chain. Its antigen is undetermined. The data were taken from a study of OX40 agonist ivuxolimab in advanced cancers. Looking at the study overall: Hepatocellular carcinoma, melanoma, renal cell or head and neck cancer was diagnosed in the dose-escalation patients.

Study-wide results and limits: Partial responders dosed at 0.1-3.0 mg/kg displayed clonal expansion ranking among the lowest. Normalized T-cell clonal expansion was also low in some nonresponders. Average numbers of expanded clones were greater in CD8+ T cells than in CD4+.

TCRdb's table, derived via immunoSEQ multiplex PCR, lists solely in-frame clones and lacks some. The sample yields tens of thousands of clones, more than 80% seen once. CDR3 length: 13 amino acids. Germline CDR1 MDHEN, CDR2 SYDVKM. Trimming removed 8 bases at V and 8 bases at J, with 18 bases between. The receptor was derived from an adult with an advanced solid tumor such as melanoma, head and neck, liver or kidney cancer. The V and J genes are TRBV28 and TRBJ1-2; D is unclear. The sequencing used CD4+ or CD8+ T cells sorted from blood, collected in a trial of the OX40 agonist ivuxolimab. CDR3 DNA: TGTGCCAGCGAGGTAGCCGGGCGGGTCGGCTACACCTTC. It codes for CASEVAGRVGYTF.